This TCR beta chain derives from a study of shared clonotypes between healthy human individuals. About the study: Per donor, CD8 memory used one plate, CD8 naive used two, CD4 memory used three and CD4 naive used three.

In the original processing: ImmunoSEQ supplied junction-only sequences lacking quality scores, so filtering was different. The assay was immunoSEQ multiplex PCR, and TCRdb's table has in-frame clones only and misses some. V, J and clone size reflect that table, while D and trimming were determined from the DNA. The sample has fewer than 850,000 clones, less than 95% seen once; the top ten hold 30% to 40%. Regarding this clone: Its specificity is unknown.

Whole-study results and caveats: Donors were few, which limited the genetic and exposure-history diversity represented. Generally, naive subsets came out with larger estimated richness than memory subsets.

CDR3 size: 10 residues. Looked up from germline, CDR1 is SGHAT and CDR2 is FQNNGV. Deletions cut 6 bases from V and 9 bases from J, with 5 bases between. V gene TRBV11-2 combines with J gene TRBJ2-2, with D uncertain. This TCR derives from a man younger than 35 in good health. Some clones in this sample may be carry-over from other donors' samples. The specimen was memory CD8+ T cells from PBMCs. The subset denotes: CD45RO+ cells pooled with CCR7-negative TemRA cells. The DNA of the CDR3 is TGTGCCAGCAGTCCGAGGGAGCTGTTTTTT. Translated, it gives CASSPRELFF.